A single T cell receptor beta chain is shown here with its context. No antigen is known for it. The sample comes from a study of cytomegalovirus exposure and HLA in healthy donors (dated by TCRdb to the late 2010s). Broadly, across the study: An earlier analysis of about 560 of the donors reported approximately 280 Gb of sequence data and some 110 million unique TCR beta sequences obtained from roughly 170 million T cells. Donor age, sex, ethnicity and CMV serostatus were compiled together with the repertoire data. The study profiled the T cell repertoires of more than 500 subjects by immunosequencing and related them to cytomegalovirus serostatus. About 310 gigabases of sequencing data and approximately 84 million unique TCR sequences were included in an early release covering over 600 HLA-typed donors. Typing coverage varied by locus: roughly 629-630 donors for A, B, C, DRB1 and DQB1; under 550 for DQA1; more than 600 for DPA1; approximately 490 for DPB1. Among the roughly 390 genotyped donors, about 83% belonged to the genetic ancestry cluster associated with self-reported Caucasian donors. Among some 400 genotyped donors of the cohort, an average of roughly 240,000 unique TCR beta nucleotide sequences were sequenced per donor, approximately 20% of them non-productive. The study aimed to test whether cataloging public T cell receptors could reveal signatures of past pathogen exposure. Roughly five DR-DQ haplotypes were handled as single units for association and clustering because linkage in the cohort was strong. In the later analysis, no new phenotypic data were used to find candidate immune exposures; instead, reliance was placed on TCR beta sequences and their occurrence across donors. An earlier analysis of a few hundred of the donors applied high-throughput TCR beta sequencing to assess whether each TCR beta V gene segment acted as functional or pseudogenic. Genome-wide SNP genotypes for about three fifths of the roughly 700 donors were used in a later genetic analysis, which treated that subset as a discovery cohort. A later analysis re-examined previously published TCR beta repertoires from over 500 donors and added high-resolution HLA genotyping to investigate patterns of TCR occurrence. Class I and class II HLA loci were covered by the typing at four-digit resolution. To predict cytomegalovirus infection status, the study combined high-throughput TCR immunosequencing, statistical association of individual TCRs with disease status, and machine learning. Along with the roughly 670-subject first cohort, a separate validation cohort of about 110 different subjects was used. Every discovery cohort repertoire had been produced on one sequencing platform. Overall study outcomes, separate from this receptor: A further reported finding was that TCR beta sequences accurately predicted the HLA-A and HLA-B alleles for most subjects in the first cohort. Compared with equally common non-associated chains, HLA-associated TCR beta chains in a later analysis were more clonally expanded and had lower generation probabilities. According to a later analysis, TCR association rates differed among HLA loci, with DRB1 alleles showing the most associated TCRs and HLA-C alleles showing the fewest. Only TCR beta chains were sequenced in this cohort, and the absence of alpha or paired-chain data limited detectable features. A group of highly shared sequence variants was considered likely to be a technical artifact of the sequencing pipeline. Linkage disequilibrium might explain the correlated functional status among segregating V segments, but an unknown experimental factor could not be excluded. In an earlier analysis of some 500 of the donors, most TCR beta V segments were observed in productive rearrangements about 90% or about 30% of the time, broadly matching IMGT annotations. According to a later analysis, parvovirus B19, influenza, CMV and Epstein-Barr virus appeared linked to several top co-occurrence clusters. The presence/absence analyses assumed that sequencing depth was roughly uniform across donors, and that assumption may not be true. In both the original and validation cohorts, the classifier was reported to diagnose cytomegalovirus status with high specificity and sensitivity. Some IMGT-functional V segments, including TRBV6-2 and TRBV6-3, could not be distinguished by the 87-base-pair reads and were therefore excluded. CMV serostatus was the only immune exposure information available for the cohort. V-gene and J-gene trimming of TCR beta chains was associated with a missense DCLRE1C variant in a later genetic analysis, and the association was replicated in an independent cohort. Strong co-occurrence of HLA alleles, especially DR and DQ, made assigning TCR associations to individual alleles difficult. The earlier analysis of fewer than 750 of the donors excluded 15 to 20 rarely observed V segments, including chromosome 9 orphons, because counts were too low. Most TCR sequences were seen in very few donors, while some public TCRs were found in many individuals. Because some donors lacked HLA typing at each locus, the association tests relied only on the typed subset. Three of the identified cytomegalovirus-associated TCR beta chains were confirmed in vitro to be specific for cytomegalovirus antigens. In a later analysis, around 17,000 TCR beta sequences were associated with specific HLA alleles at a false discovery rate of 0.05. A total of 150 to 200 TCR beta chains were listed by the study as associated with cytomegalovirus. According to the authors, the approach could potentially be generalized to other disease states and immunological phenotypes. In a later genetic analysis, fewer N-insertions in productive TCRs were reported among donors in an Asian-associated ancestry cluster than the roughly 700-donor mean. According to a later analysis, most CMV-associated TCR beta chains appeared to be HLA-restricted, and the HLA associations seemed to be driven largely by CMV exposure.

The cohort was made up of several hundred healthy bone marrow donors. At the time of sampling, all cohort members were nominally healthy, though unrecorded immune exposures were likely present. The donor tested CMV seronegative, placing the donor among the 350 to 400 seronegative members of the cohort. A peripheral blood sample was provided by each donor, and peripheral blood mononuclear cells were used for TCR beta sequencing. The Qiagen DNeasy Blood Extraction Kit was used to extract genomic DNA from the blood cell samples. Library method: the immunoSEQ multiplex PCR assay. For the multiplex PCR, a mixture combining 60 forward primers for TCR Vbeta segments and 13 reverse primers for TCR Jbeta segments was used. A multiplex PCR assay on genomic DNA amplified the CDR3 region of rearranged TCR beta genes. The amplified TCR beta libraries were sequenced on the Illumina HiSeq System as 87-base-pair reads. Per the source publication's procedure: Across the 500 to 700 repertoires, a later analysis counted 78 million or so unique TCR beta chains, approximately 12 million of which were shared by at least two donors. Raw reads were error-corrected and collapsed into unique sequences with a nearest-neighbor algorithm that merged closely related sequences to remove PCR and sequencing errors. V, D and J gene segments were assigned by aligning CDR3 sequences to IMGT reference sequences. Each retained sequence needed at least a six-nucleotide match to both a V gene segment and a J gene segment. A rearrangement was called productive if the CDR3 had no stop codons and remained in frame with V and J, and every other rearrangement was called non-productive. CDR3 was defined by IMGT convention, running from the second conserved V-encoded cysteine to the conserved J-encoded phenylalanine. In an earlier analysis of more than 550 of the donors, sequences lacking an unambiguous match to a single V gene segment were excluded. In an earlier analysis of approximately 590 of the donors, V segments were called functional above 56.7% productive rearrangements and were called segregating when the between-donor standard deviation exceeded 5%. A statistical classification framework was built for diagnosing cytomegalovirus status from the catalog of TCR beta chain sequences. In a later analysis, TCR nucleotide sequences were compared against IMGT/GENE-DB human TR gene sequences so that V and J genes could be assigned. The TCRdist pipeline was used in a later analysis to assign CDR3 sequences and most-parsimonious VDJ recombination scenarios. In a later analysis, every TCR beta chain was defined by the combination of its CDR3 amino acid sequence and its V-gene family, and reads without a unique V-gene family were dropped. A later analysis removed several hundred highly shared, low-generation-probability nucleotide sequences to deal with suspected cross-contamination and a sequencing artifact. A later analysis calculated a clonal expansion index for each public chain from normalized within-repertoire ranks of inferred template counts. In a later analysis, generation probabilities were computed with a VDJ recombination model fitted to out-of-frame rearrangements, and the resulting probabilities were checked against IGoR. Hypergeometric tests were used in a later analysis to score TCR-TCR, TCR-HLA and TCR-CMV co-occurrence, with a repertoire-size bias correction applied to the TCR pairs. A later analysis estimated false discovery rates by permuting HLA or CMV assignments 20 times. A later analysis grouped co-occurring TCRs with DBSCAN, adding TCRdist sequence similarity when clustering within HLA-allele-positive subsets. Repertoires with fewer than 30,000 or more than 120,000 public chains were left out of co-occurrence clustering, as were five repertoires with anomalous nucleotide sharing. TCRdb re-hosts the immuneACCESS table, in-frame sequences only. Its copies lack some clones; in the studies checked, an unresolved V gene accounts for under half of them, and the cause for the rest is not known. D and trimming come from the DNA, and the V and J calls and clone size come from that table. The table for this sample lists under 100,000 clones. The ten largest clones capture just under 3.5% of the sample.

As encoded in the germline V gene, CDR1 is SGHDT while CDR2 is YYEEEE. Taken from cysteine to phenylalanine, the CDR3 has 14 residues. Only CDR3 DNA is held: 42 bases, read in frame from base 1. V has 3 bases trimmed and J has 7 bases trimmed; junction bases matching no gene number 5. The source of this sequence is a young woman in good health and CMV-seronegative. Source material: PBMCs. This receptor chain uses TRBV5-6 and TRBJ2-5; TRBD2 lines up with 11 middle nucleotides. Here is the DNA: TGTGCCAGCAGCTCCACTAGCGGGGGTGGGACCCAGTACTTC. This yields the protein CASSSTSGGGTQYF.